The TCR beta chain under discussion was sequenced for a study of metastatic and nonmetastatic thyroid tumors. The CDR3 is made up of 15 amino acids. V was clipped by 2 bases and J by 4 bases, with 12 bases between them. The germline V gene has CDR1 DFQATT and CDR2 SNEGSKA (reference sequence). Patients were all untreated before their thyroid surgery. TCRdb ran MiXCR on the PCR reads. The table has 30,000 to 35,000 clones, approximately 15% seen once. This clone was observed many times. The antigen remains unidentified. General study points: As reported, TCR beta diversity in blood and tumor was significantly higher in malignant thyroid tumors than in benign nodules.

The V call is TRBV20-1, the J call TRBJ2-6; either TRBD1 or TRBD2 may fit D (5 bases each). Sequenced input: blood. This sequence originates from a male donor with papillary thyroid cancer or a benign thyroid nodule (not recorded which). Some clones in this sample may be carry-over from other donors' samples. The CDR3 reads CSARPLGVGANVLTF. The CDR3 DNA follows: TGCAGTGCTAGACCCTTGGGGGTCGGGGCCAACGTCCTGACTTTC.